This TCR beta chain was obtained from a study of OX40 agonist ivuxolimab in advanced cancers. With respect to the entire study: Ivuxolimab was an agonistic, fully human IgG2 monoclonal antibody directed against OX40 (CD134), a costimulatory receptor. Partial responses occurred in three dose-escalation patients: two with cutaneous melanoma and one with hepatocellular carcinoma. In the dose-escalation cohort, roughly 80% of patients were male, and the mean age was approximately 60 years, with a range of about 20 to 79. Of the roughly 52 dose-escalation patients, hepatocellular carcinoma was present in about 20, melanoma in approximately 15, renal cell carcinoma in 9 and head and neck cancer in 9. Prior anti-PD-1, anti-PD-L1 or anti-CTLA-4 therapy was permitted, and roughly two fifths of dose-escalation patients had received checkpoint inhibitors. Peripheral TCRbeta sequencing aimed to test whether ivuxolimab altered TCR sequence diversity and caused clonal T-cell expansion. Intravenous ivuxolimab was administered to patients every 2 weeks at six dose levels: 0.01, 0.1, 0.3, 1.5, 3 and 10 mg/kg. The paper reports the monotherapy dose-escalation portion (N = 52 patients) of the phase I ivuxolimab trial. What the study reported, not specific to this receptor: After ivuxolimab, expanded clones were on average more numerous among CD8+ T cells than among CD4+ T cells. Which antigens the clonally expanded peripheral T cells were specific for was not determined. At doses from 0.1 to 3.0 mg/kg, clonal expansion was seen in both CD4+ and CD8+ blood T cells between baseline and week 6. Partial responders in the 0.1-3.0 mg/kg groups had among the lowest normalized peripheral clonal expansion, especially among CD8+ T cells. Low levels of normalized T-cell clonal expansion were also seen in some patients who did not respond.

Genomic DNA was extracted from sorted cells for sequencing of the TCRbeta CDR3 region. The immunoSEQ Assay was used for sequencing of TCRbeta CDR3 regions. The immuneACCESS repertoire file appears here via TCRdb, limited to in-frame rearrangements. These files lack a portion of the clones; in checked studies, under half of the deficit traces to unresolved V genes, and the cause of the others is not known. The sample yields approximately 65,000 clones; 92% were counted once. About 0.59% of the sample rests with the top ten. Patients with a history of autoimmune disease or receiving systemic immunosuppression were excluded from the trial. Peripheral blood for TCR sequencing was drawn from every dose cohort at baseline, at cycle 4 day 1 and at cycle 7 day 1. Samples came from an open-label, multicenter, first-in-human phase I dose-escalation trial of ivuxolimab. Adults with locally advanced or metastatic melanoma, renal cell carcinoma, hepatocellular carcinoma or head and neck squamous cell carcinoma were enrolled in the trial. Before TCR sequencing, CD4+ T cells and CD8+ T cells were sorted from peripheral blood as separate populations.

For this clone: The target of this receptor is not known. No base quality information exists; no much larger clone differs at one position.

Taken from cysteine to phenylalanine, the CDR3 has 13 residues. CDR3 DNA only is kept here, 39 bases in frame from base 1. The germline V gene (reference sequence) supplies CDR1 LNHDA and CDR2 SQIVND. For this chain, trimming is 8 bases at the V end and 4 bases at the J end, and the number of junction bases without a gene match is 4. The chain employs TRBV19 and TRBJ2-2; the central 7 bases match TRBD1. This specimen was CD4+ or CD8+ T cells sorted from blood, taken in a trial of the OX40 agonist ivuxolimab. This receptor was taken from an adult with an advanced solid tumor such as melanoma, head and neck, liver or kidney cancer. This receptor carries the CDR3 CASGDRLTGELFF. The nucleotide sequence is TGTGCCAGTGGGGACAGACTCACCGGGGAGCTGTTTTTT.